This T cell receptor beta chain derives from a study of radiation and T cells in renal cell carcinoma. V was shortened by 4 bases and J by 2 bases, with 10 bases between the two germline ends. The germline V gene encodes CDR1 SGDLS and CDR2 YYNGEE. There are 13 residues in the CDR3. The table came from immunoSEQ multiplex PCR; TCRdb's copy has only in-frame clones and leaves some out. Counted here are some 72,000 clones, about four fifths occurring once; the ten biggest clones make up roughly 6.3%. Study findings and constraints: Top tumor clonotypes rose in blood 2 weeks post-radiation, then contracted. Without pretreatment biopsies, baseline tumor clonotype presence was undetermined.

Documented time point: blood 2 weeks post-SBRT. Treatment specified: 15 Gy SBRT to primary tumor, nephrectomy 4 weeks later. Comment on this clone: No antigen is known for it.

The rearrangement links TRBV9 to TRBJ2-7; D ambiguous. This sequence was found in a man aged 60-69 years with renal cell carcinoma. The material sequenced was blood, taken from a patient whose treatment included radiotherapy and nephrectomy. In nucleotides, the CDR3 is TGTGCCAGCAGCCCAGCGTTTACCTACGAGCAGTACTTC. This codes for CASSPAFTYEQYF. Full variable domain (rest looked up from reference TRBV9 and TRBJ2-7): DSGVTQTPKHLITATGQRVTLRCSPRSGDLSVYWYQQSLDQGLQFLIQYYNGEERAKGNILERFSAQQFPDLHSELNLSSLELGDSALYFCASSPAFTYEQYFGPGTRLTVT.